This T cell receptor (beta chain) is drawn from a study of T cell responses to AZD1222 COVID-19 vaccine. Study context: Doses given second, at about 4 or about 12 weeks, were pooled.

Findings and limits, study-wide: Only a handful of AZD1222 recipients tested seropositive at baseline. Clonal diversity was possibly underestimated; the donors were predominantly white British and more often female. Samples come after the peak T cell response, not at day 14.

CDR1 is LNHDA, CDR2 SQIVND, per germline (reference sequence). The junction had 3 bases not matched to a gene; V was cut back by 3 bases and J by 4 bases. This CDR3 has 15 residues. About this clone itself: Its matching antigen is unknown. Other nucleotide sequences from this sample produce the same CDR3.

The protocol was immunoSEQ multiplex PCR, while the TCRdb copy is restricted to in-frame clones and leaves out a portion. The repertoire holds roughly 200,000 clones, with around 88% as singletons. V gene TRBV19 combines with J gene TRBJ2-6; 7 nucleotides match TRBD2. The sample consisted of peripheral blood, taken on day 0 of AZD1222 vaccination. The clonotype originates from an adult in good health. The CDR3 is CASSIGGSGANVLTF. Written as DNA, the CDR3 is TGTGCCAGTAGTATCGGGGGGTCGGGGGCCAACGTCCTGACTTTC.